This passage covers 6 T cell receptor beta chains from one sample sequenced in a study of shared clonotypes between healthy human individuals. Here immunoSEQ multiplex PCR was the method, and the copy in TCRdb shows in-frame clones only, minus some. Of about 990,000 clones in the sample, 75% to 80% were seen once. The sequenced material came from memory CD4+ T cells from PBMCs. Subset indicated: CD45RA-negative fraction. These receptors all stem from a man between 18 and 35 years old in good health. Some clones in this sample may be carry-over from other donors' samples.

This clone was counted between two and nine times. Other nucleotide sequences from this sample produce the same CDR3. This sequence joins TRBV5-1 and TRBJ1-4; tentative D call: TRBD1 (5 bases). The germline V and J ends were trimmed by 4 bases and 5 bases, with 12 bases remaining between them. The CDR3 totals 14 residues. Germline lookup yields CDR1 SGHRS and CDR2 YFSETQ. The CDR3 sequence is CASSPGTGNEKLFF. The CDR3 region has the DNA TGCGCCAGCAGCCCCGGGACGGGAAATGAAAAACTGTTTTTT.

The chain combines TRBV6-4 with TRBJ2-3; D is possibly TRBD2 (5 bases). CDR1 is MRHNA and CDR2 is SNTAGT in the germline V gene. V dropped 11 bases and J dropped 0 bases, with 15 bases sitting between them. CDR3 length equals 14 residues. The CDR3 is CAFFRTFSTDTQYF. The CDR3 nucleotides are TGTGCCTTCTTCCGGACTTTTAGCACAGATACGCAGTATTTT.

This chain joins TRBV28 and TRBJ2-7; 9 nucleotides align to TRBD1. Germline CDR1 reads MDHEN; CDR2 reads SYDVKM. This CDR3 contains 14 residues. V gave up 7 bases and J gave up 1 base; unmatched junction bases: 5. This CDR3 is CASNLGQGSYEQYF. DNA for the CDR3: TGTGCCAGCAACTTAGGACAGGGGTCCTACGAGCAGTACTTC.

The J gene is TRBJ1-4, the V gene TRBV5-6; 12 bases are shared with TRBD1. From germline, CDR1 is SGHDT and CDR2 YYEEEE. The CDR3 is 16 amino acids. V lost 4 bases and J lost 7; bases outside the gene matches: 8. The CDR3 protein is CASSTGQGARREKLFF. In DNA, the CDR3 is TGTGCCAGCAGCACGGGACAGGGGGCGAGACGTGAAAAACTGTTTTTT. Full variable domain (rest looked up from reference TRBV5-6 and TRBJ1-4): DAGVTQSPTHLIKTRGQQVTLRCSPKSGHDTVSWYQQALGQGPQFIFQYYEEEERQRGNFPDRFSGHQFPNYSSELNVNALLLGDSALYLCASSTGQGARREKLFFGSGTQLSVL.

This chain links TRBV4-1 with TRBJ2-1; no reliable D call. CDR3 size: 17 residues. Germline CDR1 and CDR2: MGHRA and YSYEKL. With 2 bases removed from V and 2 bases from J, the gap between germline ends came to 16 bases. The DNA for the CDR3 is TGCGCCAGCAGCCAATTAGATCTGGGGTTCACCTACAATGAGCAGTTCTTC. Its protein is CASSQLDLGFTYNEQFF.

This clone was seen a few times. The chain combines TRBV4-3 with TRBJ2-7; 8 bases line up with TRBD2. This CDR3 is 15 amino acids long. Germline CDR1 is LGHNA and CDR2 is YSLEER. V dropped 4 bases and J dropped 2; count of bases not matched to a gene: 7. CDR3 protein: CASSRAAGGAYEQYF. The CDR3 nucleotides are TGCGCCAGCAGCCGGGCCGCGGGGGGAGCCTACGAGCAGTACTTC.